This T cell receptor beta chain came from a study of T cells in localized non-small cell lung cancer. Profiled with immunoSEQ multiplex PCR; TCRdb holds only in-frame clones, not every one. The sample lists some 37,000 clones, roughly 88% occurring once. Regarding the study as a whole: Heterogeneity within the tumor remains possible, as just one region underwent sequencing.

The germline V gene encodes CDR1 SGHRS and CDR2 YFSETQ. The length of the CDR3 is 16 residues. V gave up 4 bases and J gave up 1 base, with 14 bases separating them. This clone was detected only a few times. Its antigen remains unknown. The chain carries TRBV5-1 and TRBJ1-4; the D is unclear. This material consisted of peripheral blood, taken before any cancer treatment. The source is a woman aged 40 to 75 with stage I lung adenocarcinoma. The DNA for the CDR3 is TGCGCCAGCAGCCTCTCCCCCTCGCGAACTAATGAAAAACTGTTTTTT. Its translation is CASSLSPSRTNEKLFF.